The clone carrying this T cell receptor beta chain has only a few counts. What it recognizes is unknown. The data were obtained in a study of T cells in Graves' hyperthyroidism and ophthalmopathy. Study summary: Peripheral blood samples were taken at initial diagnosis, prior to any treatment.

From RNA transcripts, TCR beta CDR3 regions were amplified. The TCR CDR3 was amplified in a first-round RT-PCR using the HTBI primer set. Using its own MiXCR run on the multiplex PCR reads, TCRdb lists one record per CDR3 protein. The sample lists a few hundred thousand distinct CDR3 sequences; roughly 20% were seen once. V was pared by 4 bases and J by 3 bases, with 11 bases between. Germline V gene sequence: CDR1 SGHNT, CDR2 YYREEE (reference sequence). This CDR3 is 13 amino acids long. Findings and limits, study-wide: Before onset, ophthalmopathy was predicted by the model a median around 6 months earlier.

The gene calls are TRBV5-4 and TRBJ2-7; unclear D gene. The receptor was isolated from a man aged 45-65 years with Graves' ophthalmopathy. The specimen sequenced was blood. The CDR3 sequence is CASSHQTSYEQYF. The CDR3 nucleotides read TGTGCCAGCAGCCATCAGACGAGCTACGAGCAGTACTTC. The entire variable domain, with the rest obtained from reference TRBV5-4 and TRBJ2-7, is as follows: ETGVTQSPTHLIKTRGQQVTLRCSSQSGHNTVSWYQQALGQGPQFIFQYYREEENGRGNFPPRFSGLQFPNYSSELNVNALELDDSALYLCASSHQTSYEQYFGPGTRLTVT.